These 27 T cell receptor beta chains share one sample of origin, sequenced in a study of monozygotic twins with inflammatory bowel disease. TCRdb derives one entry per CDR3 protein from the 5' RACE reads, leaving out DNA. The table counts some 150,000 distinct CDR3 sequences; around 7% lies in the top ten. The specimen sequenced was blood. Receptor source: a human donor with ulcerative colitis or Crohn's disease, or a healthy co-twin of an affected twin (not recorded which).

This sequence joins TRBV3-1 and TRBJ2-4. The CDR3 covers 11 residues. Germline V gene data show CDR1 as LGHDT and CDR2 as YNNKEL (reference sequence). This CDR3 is CASSQDFMQYF.

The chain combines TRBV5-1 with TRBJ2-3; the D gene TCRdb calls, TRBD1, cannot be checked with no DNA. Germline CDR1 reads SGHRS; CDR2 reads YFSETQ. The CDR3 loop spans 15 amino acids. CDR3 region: CASSLGATVTDTQYF.

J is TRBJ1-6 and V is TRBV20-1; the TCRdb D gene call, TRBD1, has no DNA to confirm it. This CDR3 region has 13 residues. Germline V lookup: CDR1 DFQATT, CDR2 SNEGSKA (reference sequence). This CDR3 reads CSAAQGNNSPLHF.

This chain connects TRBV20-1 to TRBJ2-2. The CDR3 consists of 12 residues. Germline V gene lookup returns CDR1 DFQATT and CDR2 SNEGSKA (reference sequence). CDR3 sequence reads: CSGSFPTGELFF.

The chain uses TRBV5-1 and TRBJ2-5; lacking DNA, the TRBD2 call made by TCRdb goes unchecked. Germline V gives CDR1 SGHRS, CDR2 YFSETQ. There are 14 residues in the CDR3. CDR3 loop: CASSLGGLGETQYF.

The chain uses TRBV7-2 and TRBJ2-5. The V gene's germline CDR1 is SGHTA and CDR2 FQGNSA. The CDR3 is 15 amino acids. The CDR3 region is CASSLGGLVVETQYF.

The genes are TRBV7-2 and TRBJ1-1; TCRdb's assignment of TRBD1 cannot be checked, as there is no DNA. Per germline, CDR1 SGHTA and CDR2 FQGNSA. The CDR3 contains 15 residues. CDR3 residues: CASSLIGGDGTEAFF.

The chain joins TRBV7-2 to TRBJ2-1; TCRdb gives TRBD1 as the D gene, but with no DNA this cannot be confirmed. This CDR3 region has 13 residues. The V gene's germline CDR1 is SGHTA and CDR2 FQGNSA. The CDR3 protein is CASSPGSYNEQFF. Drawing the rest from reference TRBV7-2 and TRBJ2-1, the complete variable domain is GAGVSQSPSNKVTEKGKDVELRCDPISGHTALYWYRQSLGQGLEFLIYFQGNSAPDKSGLPSDRFSAERTGGSVSTLTIQRTQQEDSAVYLCASSPGSYNEQFFGPGTRLTVL.

The CDR3 region is CASSLVLTQDWTEAFF. The chain combines TRBV7-2 with TRBJ1-1. This CDR3 region has 16 residues. CDR1 and CDR2 from the germline V gene are SGHTA and FQGNSA.

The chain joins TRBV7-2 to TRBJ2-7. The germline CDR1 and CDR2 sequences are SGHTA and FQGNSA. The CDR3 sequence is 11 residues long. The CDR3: CASSLFLEQYF.

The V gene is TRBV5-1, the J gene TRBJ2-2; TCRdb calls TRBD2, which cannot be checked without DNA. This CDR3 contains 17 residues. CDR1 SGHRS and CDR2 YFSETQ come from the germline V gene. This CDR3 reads CASTLTPSGANTGELFF.

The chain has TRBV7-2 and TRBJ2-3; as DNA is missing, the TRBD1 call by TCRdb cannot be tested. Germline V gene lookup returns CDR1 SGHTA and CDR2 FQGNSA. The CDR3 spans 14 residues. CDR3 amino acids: CASSADRASDTQYF.

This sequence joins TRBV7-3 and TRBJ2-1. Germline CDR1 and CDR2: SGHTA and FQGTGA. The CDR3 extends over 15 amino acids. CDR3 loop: CASSLSTAFYNEQFF. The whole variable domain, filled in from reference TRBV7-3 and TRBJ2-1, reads GAGVSQTPSNKVTEKGKYVELRCDPISGHTALYWYRQSLGQGPEFLIYFQGTGAADDSGLPNDRFFAVRPEGSVSTLKIQRTERGDSAVYLCASSLSTAFYNEQFFGPGTRLTVL.

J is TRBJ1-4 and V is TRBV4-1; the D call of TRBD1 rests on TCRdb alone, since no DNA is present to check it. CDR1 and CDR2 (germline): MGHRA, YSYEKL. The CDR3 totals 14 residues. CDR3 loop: CASSHRGQEEKLFF.

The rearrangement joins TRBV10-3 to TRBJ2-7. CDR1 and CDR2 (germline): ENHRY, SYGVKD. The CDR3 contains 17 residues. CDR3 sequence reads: CAISEGYGPRSTYEQYF.

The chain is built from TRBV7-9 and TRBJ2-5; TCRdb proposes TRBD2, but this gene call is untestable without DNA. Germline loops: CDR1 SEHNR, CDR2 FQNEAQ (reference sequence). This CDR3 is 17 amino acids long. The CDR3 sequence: CASSLSGFLQTQETQYF.

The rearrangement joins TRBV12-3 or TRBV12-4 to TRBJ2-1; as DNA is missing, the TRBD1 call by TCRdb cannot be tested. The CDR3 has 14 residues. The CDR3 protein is CASSEATGRREQFF.

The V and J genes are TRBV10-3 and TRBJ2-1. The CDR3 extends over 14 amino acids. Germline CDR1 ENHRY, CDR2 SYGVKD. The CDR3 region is CAISEGVKHNEQFF.

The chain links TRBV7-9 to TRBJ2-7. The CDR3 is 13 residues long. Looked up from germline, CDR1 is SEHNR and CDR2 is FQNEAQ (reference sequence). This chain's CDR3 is CASSDTLTYEQYF.

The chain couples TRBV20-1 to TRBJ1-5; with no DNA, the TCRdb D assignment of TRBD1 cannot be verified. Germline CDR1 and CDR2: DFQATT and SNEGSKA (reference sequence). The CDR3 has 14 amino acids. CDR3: CSAVRDRVEQPQHF.

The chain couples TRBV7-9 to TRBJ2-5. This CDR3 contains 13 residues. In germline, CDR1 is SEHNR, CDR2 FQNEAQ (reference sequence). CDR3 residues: CASSRHDQETQYF.

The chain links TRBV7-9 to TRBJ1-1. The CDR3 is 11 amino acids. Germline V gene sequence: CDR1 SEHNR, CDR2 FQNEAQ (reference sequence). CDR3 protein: CASSLNTEAFF.

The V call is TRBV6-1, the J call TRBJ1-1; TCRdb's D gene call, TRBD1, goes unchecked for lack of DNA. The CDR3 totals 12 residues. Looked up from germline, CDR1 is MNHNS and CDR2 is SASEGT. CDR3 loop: CASNQRGTEAFF.

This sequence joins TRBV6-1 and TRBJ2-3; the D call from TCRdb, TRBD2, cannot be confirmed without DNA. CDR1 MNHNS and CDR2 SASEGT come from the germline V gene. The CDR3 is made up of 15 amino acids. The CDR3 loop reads CASSLYSGGTDTQYF.

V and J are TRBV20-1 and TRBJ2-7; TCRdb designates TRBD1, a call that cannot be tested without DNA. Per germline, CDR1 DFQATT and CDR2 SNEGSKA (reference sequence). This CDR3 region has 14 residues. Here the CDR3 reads CSARQGTGYYEQYF.

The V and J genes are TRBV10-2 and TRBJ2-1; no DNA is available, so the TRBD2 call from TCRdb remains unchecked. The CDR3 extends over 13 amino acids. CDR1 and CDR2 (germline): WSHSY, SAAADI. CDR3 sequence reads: CAGGGAGDNEQFF.

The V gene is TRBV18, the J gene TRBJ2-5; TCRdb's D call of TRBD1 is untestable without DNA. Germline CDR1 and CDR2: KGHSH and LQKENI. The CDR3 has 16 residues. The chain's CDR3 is CASSPGTETGMETQYF.